The 17 T cell receptor beta chains below all came from one sample that was sequenced in a study of CD8+CD57+ T cells in acquired aplastic anemia. The template for TCR beta VDJ and CDR3 sequence profiling was genomic DNA. In TCRdb, the reads were re-called with MiXCR into one record per CDR3 protein. The top ten clones hold under 15% of a sample with around 190,000 distinct CDR3 sequences, nearly 50% of them seen once. The sequenced patients had an expansion of CD8+CD57+ cells seen by flow cytometry. The sequenced sample consisted of sorted CD4+, CD8+, or CD8+CD57+ T cells (not recorded which) from PBMCs. The receptors were gathered from a human donor with aplastic anemia.

This clonotype came up many times. This chain joins TRBV12-3 or TRBV12-4 and TRBJ1-4; 7 nucleotides line up with TRBD1. V lost 8 bases and J lost 7; bases outside the gene matches: 7. The CDR3 is 13 residues long. CDR3 residues: CASGGQAAEKLFF. The CDR3 nucleotides are TGTGCCAGCGGCGGACAGGCGGCTGAAAAACTGTTTTTT.

This clonotype showed up just a few times. The gene calls are TRBV29-1 and TRBJ2-6; D gene uncertain. V was shortened by 4 bases and J by 0 bases, with 13 bases between the two germline ends. Germline lookup yields CDR1 SQVTM and CDR2 ANQGSEA. The CDR3 sequence is 16 residues long. CDR3 DNA: TGCAGCGTTGGTAAGGGTCAGCCCTCTGGGGCCAACGTCCTGACTTTC. Encoded protein: CSVGKGQPSGANVLTF.

The chain joins TRBV4-1 to TRBJ2-1; 9 bases match TRBD2. CDR3 length equals 17 residues. V trimming: 2 bases; J trimming: 4 bases; junction bases outside the gene matches: 9. Germline V gene data show CDR1 as MGHRA and CDR2 as YSYEKL. The CDR3 spells CASSQQAGGVNYNEQFF. As DNA, the CDR3 is TGCGCCAGCAGCCAACAAGCGGGGGGCGTGAATTACAATGAGCAGTTCTTC.

The chain carries TRBV2 and TRBJ1-2, with no clear D. Trimming shortened V by 6 bases and J by 4 bases, and 12 bases separated the two germline ends. Germline V CDR1 and CDR2: SNHLY, FYNNEI. The CDR3 has 13 residues. CDR3 protein: CASSQGPIYGYTF. CDR3 bases: TGTGCCAGCAGCCAAGGACCGATCTATGGCTACACCTTC. Based on the CDR3 plus reference TRBV2 and TRBJ1-2, the full variable domain is EPEVTQTPSHQVTQMGQEVILRCVPISNHLYFYWYRQILGQKVEFLVSFYNNEISEKSEIFDDQFSVERPDGSNFTLKIRSTKLEDSAMYFCASSQGPIYGYTFGSGTRLTVV.

V gene TRBV12-3 or TRBV12-4 combines with J gene TRBJ1-5; D is unresolved. Trimming removed 7 bases at V and 9 bases at J, with 16 bases between. The CDR3 length is 13 residues. For the CDR3, the DNA is TGTGCCAGCACCTTTGGGTCAGGAGGGCCCCAGCATTTT. It encodes CASTFGSGGPQHF.

Details on this clonotype: A read error may be the cause here, since a much bigger clone is one base away. The chain joins TRBV19 to TRBJ2-2; tentative D call: TRBD2 (6 bases). This CDR3 comprises 16 residues. Trimming left V 7 bases short and J 6 bases short, with 21 bases between. The germline gives CDR1 LNHDA, CDR2 SQIVND (reference sequence). The CDR3 DNA sequence: TGTGCCAGTACCACTCCCGGGGGTGGCAGCGCCGGGGAGCTGTTTTTT. This translates into CASTTPGGGSAGELFF.

The gene calls are TRBV29-1 and TRBJ2-7; 8 nucleotides match TRBD1. The germline CDR1 and CDR2 sequences are SQVTM and ANQGSEA. Trimming removed 6 bases from V and 2 bases from J; junction bases left unmatched: 6. The CDR3 sequence is 13 residues long. This CDR3 is CSVADRAPYEQYF. The CDR3 coding sequence is TGCAGCGTGGCGGACAGGGCCCCCTACGAGCAGTACTTC.

This clonotype appeared a few times. The V gene is TRBV4-1, the J gene TRBJ2-2; 8 bases are shared with TRBD2. Per the germline V gene, CDR1 is MGHRA and CDR2 is YSYEKL. The CDR3 runs to 15 residues. The ends lost 0 bases at V and 7 bases at J; junction bases unmatched: 4. CDR3 nucleotides: TGCGCCAGCAGCCAAGACGGGGGGGCCATCGGGGAGCTGTTTTTT. This encodes CASSQDGGAIGELFF.

V and J are TRBV12-3 or TRBV12-4 and TRBJ2-7, with D possibly being TRBD2 (6 bases). CDR3 length: 12 amino acids. V shed 3 bases and J shed 6 bases, with 9 bases lying between them. The CDR3 bases are TGTGCCAGCAGTTTGGGGACTGCCGAGCAGTACTTC. It encodes CASSLGTAEQYF.

This clonotype was seen a few times. V gene TRBV10-1 combines with J gene TRBJ1-1; no clear D. V was cut by 4 bases and J by 3 bases, with 9 bases left in between. The CDR3 extends over 13 amino acids. The germline CDR1 and CDR2 sequences are WNHNN and SYGVQD (reference sequence). CDR3 sequence: CASSATWDTEAFF. DNA of the CDR3: TGCGCCAGCAGTGCGACGTGGGACACTGAAGCTTTCTTT.

The chain couples TRBV10-3 to TRBJ2-7; 8 bases fit TRBD1. This CDR3 region has 13 residues. The V gene's germline CDR1 is ENHRY and CDR2 SYGVKD. V lost 6 bases, J lost 5 bases, and 6 bases stayed unmatched. The CDR3 is CAISATGAHEQYF. The CDR3 DNA is TGTGCCATCAGCGCGACAGGGGCCCACGAGCAGTACTTC.

This clonotype was seen ten or more times. The chain joins TRBV7-3 to TRBJ1-1, with TRBD1 as a possible D gene (5 bases). CDR3 length: 14 residues. Trimming stripped 5 bases from V and 1 base from J, with 11 bases between. The germline CDR1 and CDR2 sequences are SGHTA and FQGTGA. The CDR3 is CASSPGRGNTEAFF. The CDR3 bases are TGTGCCAGCAGCCCAGGGAGGGGGAACACTGAAGCTTTCTTT.

The chain uses TRBV20-1 and TRBJ2-3; 15 bases fit TRBD2. The V segment lost 0 bases and the J segment 3 bases; nucleotides outside the gene matches: 4. Germline assignment: CDR1 DFQATT and CDR2 SNEGSKA (reference sequence). This CDR3 comprises 17 residues. The DNA for the CDR3 is TGCAGTGCTAGAGATAGGACTAGCGGGGGGGCTACAGATACGCAGTATTTT. This codes for CSARDRTSGGATDTQYF.

The chain employs TRBV7-2 and TRBJ2-7, with D tentatively TRBD1 (6 bases). Trimming removed 7 bases from V and 3 bases from J, with 16 bases in between. The CDR3 sequence is 14 residues long. Germline lookup yields CDR1 SGHTA and CDR2 FQGNSA. The CDR3 DNA reads as TGTGCCAGCACCCAAAGGTCGGACAGCTACGAGCAGTACTTC. It is translated as CASTQRSDSYEQYF.

Turning to this clonotype: One junction end disagrees with the germline gene, perhaps due to a read error. The chain employs TRBV5-4 and TRBJ2-7, with TRBD1 as a possible D gene (6 bases). This CDR3 spans 15 amino acids. Germline V gene sequence: CDR1 SGHNT, CDR2 YYREEE (reference sequence). The CDR3 DNA reads as TGTGCCAGCAGCTTGCAATTACAGGGACCCTACGAGCAGTACTTT. It codes for CASSLQLQGPYEQYF.

V is TRBV19 and J is TRBJ2-6; D remains unclear. The CDR3 is made up of 17 amino acids. V was pared by 3 bases and J by 0 bases, with 12 bases between. Germline V gene lookup returns CDR1 LNHDA and CDR2 SQIVND (reference sequence). The CDR3 nucleotides are TGTGCCAGTAGTATCTTTGTCGGGCTCTCTGGGGCCAACGTCCTGACTTTC. Translated, it gives CASSIFVGLSGANVLTF.

This sequence joins TRBV9 and TRBJ2-3; a weak D match, TRBD1 (5 bases). This CDR3 has 16 residues. V was cut by 4 bases and J by 0 bases, with 15 bases left in between. Germline lookup yields CDR1 SGDLS and CDR2 YYNGEE. The CDR3 DNA reads as TGTGCCAGCAGCCGCGATGGGGCACGAAGCACAGATACGCAGTATTTT. This sequence encodes CASSRDGARSTDTQYF. The full variable domain, with the rest looked up from reference TRBV9 and TRBJ2-3, is DSGVTQTPKHLITATGQRVTLRCSPRSGDLSVYWYQQSLDQGLQFLIQYYNGEERAKGNILERFSAQQFPDLHSELNLSSLELGDSALYFCASSRDGARSTDTQYFGPGTRLTVL.